These T cell receptor beta chains were read from a single sample in a study of blood T cells in healthy people across ages. One entry per CDR3 protein results from TCRdb running MiXCR on the 5' RACE reads. The table shows 1.5 million to 1.9 million distinct CDR3 sequences, with under 55% occurring only once. The sequencing sample was made of blood. The receptors stem from a woman in her late teens or twenties in good health. Each CDR3 is given with its conserved first and last residue. D genes are given only for firm matches. A clone size is listed for some rows: how often the clone was seen (once, few, many), or a class if it is expanded.

cdr3_aa cdr3_nt j_call d_call clone_size v_call
CASSHYQEVNTEAFF TGCGCCAGCAGCCACTACCAGGAAGTGAACACTGAAGCTTTCTTT TRBJ1-1 . few TRBV4-1
CASRQPSLYEQYF TGTGCCAGCAGACAGCCCTCCCTCTACGAGCAGTACTTC TRBJ2-7 . . TRBV7-2
CAGKPTAGPQHF TGTGCCGGGAAACCCACGGCCGGGCCCCAGCATTTT TRBJ1-5 . few TRBV30
CSAEDRGSGYTF TGCAGTGCTGAAGACAGGGGAAGCGGCTACACCTTC TRBJ1-2 TRBD1 . TRBV20-1
CASSAMGRNYNEQFF TGTGCCAGCAGCGCAATGGGCAGGAACTACAATGAGCAGTTCTTC TRBJ2-1 . . TRBV7-2
CASNTGYSSYNEQFF TGTGCCAGTAATACAGGGTATAGCTCCTACAATGAGCAGTTCTTC TRBJ2-1 . few TRBV19
CASGGQLLSNQPQHF TGTGCCAGCGGTGGACAGTTACTTAGCAATCAGCCCCAGCATTTT TRBJ1-5 . . TRBV6-2/TRBV6-3
CASSHPNNEQYF TGTGCCAGCAGCCACCCCAACAATGAGCAGTACTTC TRBJ2-5 . . TRBV4-2
CASSLAGDTEALF TGCGCCAGCAGCTTGGCAGGGGACACTGAAGCTTTATTT TRBJ1-1 . once TRBV5-1
CSVEAWGGGEGTDTQYF TGCAGCGTTGAAGCTTGGGGAGGAGGGGAAGGCACAGATACGCAGTATTTT TRBJ2-3 . . TRBV29-1
CASSLYGTNYDYTF TGTGCCAGCAGCTTGTATGGGACTAACTATGACTACACCTTC TRBJ1-2 . . TRBV5-5
CSVPQGHEQYF TGCAGTGTACCACAGGGTCACGAGCAGTACTTC TRBJ2-7 . . TRBV20-1
CASSQRNNYGYTF TGTGCCAGCAGCCAACGAAATAACTATGGCTACACCTTC TRBJ1-2 . . TRBV4-2
CASSSSQTYTGELFF TGTGCCAGCAGTTCCAGTCAGACCTACACCGGGGAGCTGTTTTTT TRBJ2-2 . . TRBV27
CASSSVTDRPGELFF TGTGCCAGCAGTTCGGTGACAGATCGGCCCGGGGAGCTGTTTTTT TRBJ2-2 . . TRBV6-2/TRBV6-3
CASSRQEGGEAFF TGTGCCAGCAGTCGGCAGGAAGGAGGTGAAGCTTTCTTT TRBJ1-1 . . TRBV6-5